These 18 T cell receptor beta chains were all obtained from the same sample, sequenced in a study of T cell responses to AZD1222 COVID-19 vaccine. Method: immunoSEQ multiplex PCR; TCRdb's copy keeps in-frame clones and lacks some. The sample holds roughly 180,000 clones, 91% seen once. Specimen: peripheral blood, collected on day 0 of AZD1222 vaccination. The receptor set was obtained from an adult in good health.

The chain links TRBV7-2 to TRBJ1-4; D call uncertain. The CDR3 totals 13 residues. Germline V gene data show CDR1 as SGHTA and CDR2 as FQGNSA. V was shortened by 6 bases and J by 10 bases, with 15 bases between the two germline ends. The CDR3: CASRLFAIGKLFF. Here the CDR3 DNA reads TGTGCCAGCAGGCTTTTCGCTATCGGAAAACTGTTTTTT.

V gene TRBV7-6 combines with J gene TRBJ1-1, with no clear D. V was cut by 1 base and J by 3 bases, with 9 bases left in between. The germline gives CDR1 SGHVS, CDR2 FNYEAQ. This CDR3 spans 14 amino acids. CDR3 protein: CASSLEGGYTEAFF. The CDR3 nucleotides are TGTGCCAGCAGCTTAGAGGGCGGATACACTGAAGCTTTCTTT.

Only one count was recorded for this clone. The V gene is TRBV7-6, the J gene TRBJ2-2; no firm D call. The CDR3 length is 16 residues. V lost 2 bases and J lost 0, with 10 bases in between. The V gene's germline CDR1 is SGHVS and CDR2 FNYEAQ. As DNA, the CDR3 is TGTGCCAGCAGCTTATATCCGGAATCGAACACCGGGGAGCTGTTTTTT. Its translation is CASSLYPESNTGELFF.

The genes are TRBV7-2 and TRBJ1-2, with a tentative D call TRBD1 (6 bases). V was shortened by 4 bases and J by 6 bases, with 15 bases between the two germline ends. The V gene's germline CDR1 is SGHTA and CDR2 FQGNSA. This CDR3 comprises 14 residues. CDR3 nucleotide sequence: TGTGCCAGCAGCTCTACCCCAGGGGTCGATGGCTACACCTTC. Residues: CASSSTPGVDGYTF.

CDR3 amino acids: CASSFGSSEAFF. CDR3 DNA sequence: TGTGCCAGCAGTTTCGGGTCGTCTGAAGCTTTCTTT. The rearrangement uses TRBV28 and TRBJ1-1; the D is unclear. In germline, CDR1 is MDHEN, CDR2 SYDVKM. The CDR3 consists of 12 residues. Trimming stripped 3 bases from V and 6 bases from J, with 8 bases between.

V is TRBV27 and J is TRBJ1-2; D ambiguous. Germline lookup yields CDR1 MNHEY and CDR2 SMNVEV (reference sequence). This CDR3 is 17 amino acids long. Trimming removed 6 bases at V and 8 bases at J, with 28 bases between. CDR3 in DNA: TGTGCCAGCAGCTTAAAGGCTAGTGGGCTGCTTGCAGAAGGCTACACCTTC. This sequence encodes CASSLKASGLLAEGYTF.

The V call is TRBV28, the J call TRBJ1-6; D uncertain. Germline assignment: CDR1 MDHEN and CDR2 SYDVKM. CDR3 length: 13 residues. Trimming removed 8 bases at V and 0 bases at J, with 5 bases between. The CDR3 DNA sequence: TGTGCCAGCGTTTCCTCCTATAATTCACCCCTCCACTTT. This codes for CASVSSYNSPLHF.

The chain employs TRBV28 and TRBJ1-1, with 9 positions matching TRBD1. The CDR3 covers 14 residues. CDR1 MDHEN and CDR2 SYDVKM come from the germline V gene. The J segment lost 3 bases and the V segment lost 6 bases, leaving 5 bases of the junction unmatched. The CDR3 bases are TGTGCCAGCAGAAGGGACAGGGCCTACACTGAAGCTTTCTTT. Protein: CASRRDRAYTEAFF.

The chain is built from TRBV11-2 and TRBJ2-2, with 7 bases matching TRBD2. Trimming cost V 1 base and J 6 bases; bases outside gene matches: 8. The CDR3 loop spans 16 amino acids. CDR1 and CDR2 (germline): SGHAT, FQNNGV. CDR3 residues: CASSLASSGFSGELFF. In DNA form, the CDR3 reads TGTGCCAGCAGCTTAGCGAGTAGCGGGTTCTCCGGGGAGCTGTTTTTT. Full variable domain (outside the CDR3, taken from reference TRBV11-2 and TRBJ2-2): EAGVAQSPRYKIIEKRQSVAFWCNPISGHATLYWYQQILGQGPKLLIQFQNNGVVDDSQLPKDRFSAERLKGVDSTLKIQPAKLEDSAVYLCASSLASSGFSGELFFGEGSRLTVL.

V usage is TRBV6-5 and J usage is TRBJ2-3; no clear D gene. This CDR3 spans 13 amino acids. The V and J ends lost 0 bases and 5 bases respectively, with 6 bases between them. Per germline, CDR1 MNHEY and CDR2 SVGAGI. CDR3 nucleotide sequence: TGTGCCAGCAGTTACTCGTACAAAGATACGCAGTATTTT. This codes for CASSYSYKDTQYF.

CDR3 region: CASNRGLGTEAFF. In nucleotides, the CDR3 is TGTGCCTCGAACAGGGGCCTGGGGACTGAAGCTTTCTTT. The rearrangement joins TRBV27 to TRBJ1-1, with 7 bases lining up with TRBD1. The germline gives CDR1 MNHEY, CDR2 SMNVEV (reference sequence). The CDR3 runs to 13 residues. Trimming removed 11 bases from V and 5 bases from J; junction bases left unmatched: 11.

CDR3 DNA sequence: TGTGCCAGCAGCGTAGATGGGGCTGCCAATCAGCCCCAGCATTTT. Translated: CASSVDGAANQPQHF. The V call is TRBV9, the J call TRBJ1-5, with TRBD1 as a possible D gene (5 bases). The CDR3 sequence is 15 residues long. Deletions cut 0 bases from V and 3 bases from J, with 10 bases between. Germline-derived CDR1 and CDR2 are SGDLS and YYNGEE.

The rearrangement uses TRBV7-6 and TRBJ2-3; D not certain. The germline V gene has CDR1 SGHVS and CDR2 FNYEAQ. The CDR3 has 14 amino acids. The V end lost 2 bases, the J end lost 0 bases, and 6 bases lay between the germline ends. The CDR3 DNA reads TGTGCCAGCAGCTTAAGCCCCAGCACAGATACGCAGTATTTT. Its protein is CASSLSPSTDTQYF.

The chain combines TRBV5-1 with TRBJ2-3; tentatively, D is TRBD2 (5 bases). The CDR3 covers 15 residues. Germline assignment: CDR1 SGHRS and CDR2 YFSETQ. Trimming removed 2 bases from V and 1 base from J, with 11 bases in between. This CDR3 is CASSLRTEGTDTQYF. The CDR3 nucleotides read TGCGCCAGCAGCTTAAGGACGGAGGGCACAGATACGCAGTATTTT.

The CDR3 loop reads CAWSSWGVGTEAFF. The CDR3 DNA sequence: TGTGCCTGGAGTTCGTGGGGTGTGGGCACTGAAGCTTTCTTT. J is TRBJ1-1 and V is TRBV30; D ambiguous. From germline, CDR1 is GTSNPN and CDR2 SVGIG (reference sequence). V was trimmed by 2 bases and J by 4 bases, leaving 14 bases between them. The CDR3 is made up of 14 amino acids.

This clone was observed a handful of times. The chain joins TRBV27 to TRBJ2-7; 7 nucleotides align to TRBD1. The CDR3 is 14 amino acids. Germline V CDR1 and CDR2: MNHEY, SMNVEV (reference sequence). J gave up 3 bases and V 6 bases, and 8 bases lay outside the gene matches. CDR3 nucleotides: TGTGCCAGCAGCCGACAGGGCCCTATCTACGAGCAGTACTTC. Encoded protein: CASSRQGPIYEQYF.

The chain recombines TRBV5-5 with TRBJ2-3; TRBD2 matches at 14 bases. Unmatched junction bases numbered 2, after V lost 7 bases and J lost 1 base. The CDR3 is 15 residues long. Germline-derived CDR1 and CDR2 are SGHKS and YYEKEE (reference sequence). The CDR3 reads CASGGLAGGTDTQYF. CDR3 nucleotides: TGTGCCAGCGGGGGACTAGCGGGAGGCACAGATACGCAGTATTTT.

This clone was observed once. V and J are TRBV12-3 or TRBV12-4 and TRBJ2-5, with D unclear. Trimming removed 4 bases at V and 4 bases at J, with 10 bases between. The length of the CDR3 is 13 residues. The CDR3 protein is CASSWAAGETQYF. CDR3 coding DNA: TGTGCCAGCAGTTGGGCAGCTGGAGAGACCCAGTACTTC.